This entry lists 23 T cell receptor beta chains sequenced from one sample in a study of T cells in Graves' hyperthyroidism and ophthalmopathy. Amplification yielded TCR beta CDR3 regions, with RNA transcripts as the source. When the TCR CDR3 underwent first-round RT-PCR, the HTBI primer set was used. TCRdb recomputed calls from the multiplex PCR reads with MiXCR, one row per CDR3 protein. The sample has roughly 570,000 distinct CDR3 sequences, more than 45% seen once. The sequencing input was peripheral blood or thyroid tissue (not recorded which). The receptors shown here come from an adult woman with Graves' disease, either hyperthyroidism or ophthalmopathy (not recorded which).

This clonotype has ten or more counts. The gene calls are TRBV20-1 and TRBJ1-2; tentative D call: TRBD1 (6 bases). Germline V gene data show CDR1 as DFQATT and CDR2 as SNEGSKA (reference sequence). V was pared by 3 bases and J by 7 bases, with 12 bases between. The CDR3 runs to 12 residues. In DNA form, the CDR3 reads TGCAGTGCTAGCCAGACAGGAACTGGCTACACCTTC. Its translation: CSASQTGTGYTF.

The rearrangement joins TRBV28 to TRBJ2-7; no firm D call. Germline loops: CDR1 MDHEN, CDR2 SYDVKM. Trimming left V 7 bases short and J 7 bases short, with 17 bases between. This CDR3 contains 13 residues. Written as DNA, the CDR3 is TGTGCCAGCAAAGAGGATCCCCTGAGGGAGCAGTACTTC. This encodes CASKEDPLREQYF.

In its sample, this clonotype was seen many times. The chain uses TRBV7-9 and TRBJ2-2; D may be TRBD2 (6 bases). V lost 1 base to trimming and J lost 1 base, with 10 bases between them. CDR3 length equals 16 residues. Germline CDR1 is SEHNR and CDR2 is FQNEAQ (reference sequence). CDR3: CASSLERAQNTGELFF. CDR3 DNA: TGTGCCAGCAGCTTAGAGCGGGCCCAGAACACCGGGGAGCTGTTTTTT.

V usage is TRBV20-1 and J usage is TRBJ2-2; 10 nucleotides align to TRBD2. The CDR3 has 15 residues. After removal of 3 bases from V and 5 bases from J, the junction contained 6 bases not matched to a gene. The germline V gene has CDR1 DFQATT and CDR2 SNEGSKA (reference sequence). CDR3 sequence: CSASPERGGTGELFF. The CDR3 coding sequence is TGCAGTGCTAGTCCAGAGCGGGGGGGAACCGGGGAGCTGTTTTTT.

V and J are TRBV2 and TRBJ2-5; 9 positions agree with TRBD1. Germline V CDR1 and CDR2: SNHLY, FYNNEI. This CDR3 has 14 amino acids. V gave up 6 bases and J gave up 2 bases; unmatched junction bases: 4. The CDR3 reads CASSFDRGQETQYF. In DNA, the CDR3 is TGTGCCAGCAGCTTCGACAGGGGGCAAGAGACCCAGTACTTC.

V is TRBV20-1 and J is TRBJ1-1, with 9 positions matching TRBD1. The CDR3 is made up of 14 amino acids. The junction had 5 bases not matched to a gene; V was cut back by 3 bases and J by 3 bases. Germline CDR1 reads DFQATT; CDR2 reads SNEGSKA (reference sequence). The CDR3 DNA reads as TGCAGTGCTAGCCCGGGACAGGGAGACACTGAAGCTTTCTTT. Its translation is CSASPGQGDTEAFF.

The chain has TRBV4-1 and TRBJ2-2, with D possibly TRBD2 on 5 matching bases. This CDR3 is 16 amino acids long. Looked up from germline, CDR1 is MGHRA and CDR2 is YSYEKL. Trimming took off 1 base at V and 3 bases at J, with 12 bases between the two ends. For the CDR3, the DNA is TGCGCCAGCAGCCAAGGGGCCGGACTTTACACCGGGGAGCTGTTTTTT. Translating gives CASSQGAGLYTGELFF.

The CDR3 loop reads CSVTGGTFF. DNA of the CDR3: TGCAGCGTAACAGGAGGAACTTTCTTT. The rearrangement links TRBV29-1 to TRBJ1-1, with D possibly matching TRBD1 (5 bases). The CDR3 extends over 9 amino acids. Germline lookup yields CDR1 SQVTM and CDR2 ANQGSEA. Trimming removed 6 bases at V and 12 bases at J, with 11 bases between.

CDR3 DNA: TGCAGCGTTGGGGCGAATCGGGGGGACGAGCAGTACTTC. Its protein is CSVGANRGDEQYF. V gene TRBV29-1 combines with J gene TRBJ2-7; TRBD2 aligns across 7 bases. The CDR3 extends over 13 amino acids. Germline V gene data show CDR1 as SQVTM and CDR2 as ANQGSEA. V shed 4 bases and J 5 bases; nucleotides not matched to a gene: 8.

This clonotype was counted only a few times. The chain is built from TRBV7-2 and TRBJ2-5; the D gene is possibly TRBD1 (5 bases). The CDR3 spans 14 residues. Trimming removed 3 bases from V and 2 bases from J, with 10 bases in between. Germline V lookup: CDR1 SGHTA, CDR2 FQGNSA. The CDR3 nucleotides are TGTGCCAGCAGCTTTGGACACCTACAAGAGACCCAGTACTTC. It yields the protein CASSFGHLQETQYF.

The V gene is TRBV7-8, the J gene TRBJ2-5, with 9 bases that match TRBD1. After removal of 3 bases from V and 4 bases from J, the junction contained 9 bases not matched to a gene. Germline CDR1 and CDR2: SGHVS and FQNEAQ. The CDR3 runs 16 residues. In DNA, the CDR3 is TGTGCCAGCAGCTTGTCCGGGACAGGGATCCTAGAGACCCAGTACTTC. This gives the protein CASSLSGTGILETQYF.

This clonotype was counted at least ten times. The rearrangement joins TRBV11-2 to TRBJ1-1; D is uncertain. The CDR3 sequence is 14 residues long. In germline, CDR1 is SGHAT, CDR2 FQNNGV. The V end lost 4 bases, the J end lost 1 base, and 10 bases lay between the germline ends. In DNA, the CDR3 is TGTGCCAGCAGCTCAATTATTACGAACACTGAAGCTTTCTTT. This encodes CASSSIITNTEAFF.

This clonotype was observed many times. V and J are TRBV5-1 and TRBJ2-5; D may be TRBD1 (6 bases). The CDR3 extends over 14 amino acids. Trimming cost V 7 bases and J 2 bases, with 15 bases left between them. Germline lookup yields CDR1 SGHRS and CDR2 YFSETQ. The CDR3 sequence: CASRRPGVQETQYF. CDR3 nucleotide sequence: TGCGCCAGCCGGCGACCAGGGGTACAAGAGACCCAGTACTTC.

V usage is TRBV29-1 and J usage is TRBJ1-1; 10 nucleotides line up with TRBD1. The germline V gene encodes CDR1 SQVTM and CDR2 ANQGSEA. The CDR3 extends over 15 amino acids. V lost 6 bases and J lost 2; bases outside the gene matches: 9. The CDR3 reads CSVMRTGGGNTEAFF. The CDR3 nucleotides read TGCAGCGTAATGAGGACAGGGGGAGGAAACACTGAAGCTTTCTTT.

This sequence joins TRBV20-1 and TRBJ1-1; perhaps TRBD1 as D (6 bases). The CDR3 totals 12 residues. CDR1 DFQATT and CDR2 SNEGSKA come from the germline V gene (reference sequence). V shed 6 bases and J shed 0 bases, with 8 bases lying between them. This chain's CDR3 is CSAGGMNTEAFF. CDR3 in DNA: TGCAGTGCCGGGGGCATGAACACTGAAGCTTTCTTT.

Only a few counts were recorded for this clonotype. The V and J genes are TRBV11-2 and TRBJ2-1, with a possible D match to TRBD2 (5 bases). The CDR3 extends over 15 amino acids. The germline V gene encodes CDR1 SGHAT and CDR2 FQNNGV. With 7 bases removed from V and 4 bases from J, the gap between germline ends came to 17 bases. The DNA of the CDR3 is TGTGCCAGCACCAAAGTCGAGGGATCGTACAATGAGCAGTTCTTC. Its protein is CASTKVEGSYNEQFF.

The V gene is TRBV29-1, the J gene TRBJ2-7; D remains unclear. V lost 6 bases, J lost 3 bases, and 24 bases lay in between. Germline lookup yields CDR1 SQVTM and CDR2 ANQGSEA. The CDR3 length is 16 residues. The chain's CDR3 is CSVGASSLGQIYEQYF. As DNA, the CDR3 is TGCAGCGTGGGCGCCAGCAGCTTAGGGCAGATCTACGAGCAGTACTTC.

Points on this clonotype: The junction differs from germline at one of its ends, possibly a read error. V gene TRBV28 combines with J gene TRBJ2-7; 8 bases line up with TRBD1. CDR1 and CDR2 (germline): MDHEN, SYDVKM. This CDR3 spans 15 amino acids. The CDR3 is CASSLYGTGFYEPYF. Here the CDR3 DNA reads TGTGCCAGCAGTTTATATGGGACAGGTTTTTACGAGCCGTACTTC.

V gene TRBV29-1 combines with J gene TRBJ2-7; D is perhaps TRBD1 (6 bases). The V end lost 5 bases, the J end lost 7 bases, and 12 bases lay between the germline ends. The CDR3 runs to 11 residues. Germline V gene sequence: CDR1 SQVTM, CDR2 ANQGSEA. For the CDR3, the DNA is TGCAGCGTTAGGGACACGGGGGAGCAGTACTTC. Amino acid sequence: CSVRDTGEQYF.

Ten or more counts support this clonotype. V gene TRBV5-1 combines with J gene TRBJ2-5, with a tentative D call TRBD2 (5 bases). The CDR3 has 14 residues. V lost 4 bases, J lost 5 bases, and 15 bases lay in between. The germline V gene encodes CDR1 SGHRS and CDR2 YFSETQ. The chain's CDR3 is CASSRVGVGETQYF. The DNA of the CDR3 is TGCGCCAGCAGCCGTGTCGGGGTGGGGGAGACCCAGTACTTC. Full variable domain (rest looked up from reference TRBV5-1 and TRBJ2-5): KAGVTQTPRYLIKTRGQQVTLSCSPISGHRSVSWYQQTPGQGLQFLFEYFSETQRNKGNFPGRFSGRQFSNSRSEMNVSTLELGDSALYLCASSRVGVGETQYFGPGTRLLVL.

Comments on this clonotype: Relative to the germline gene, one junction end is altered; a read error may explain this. Written as DNA, the CDR3 is TGTGCCACCCGGGGCCCAGGGGTCAATGAGCAGTTC. It codes for CATRGPGVNEQF. The chain links TRBV24-1 to TRBJ2-5, with D possibly being TRBD1 (6 bases). Germline V gene data show CDR1 as KGHDR and CDR2 as SFDVKD. The CDR3 loop spans 12 amino acids.

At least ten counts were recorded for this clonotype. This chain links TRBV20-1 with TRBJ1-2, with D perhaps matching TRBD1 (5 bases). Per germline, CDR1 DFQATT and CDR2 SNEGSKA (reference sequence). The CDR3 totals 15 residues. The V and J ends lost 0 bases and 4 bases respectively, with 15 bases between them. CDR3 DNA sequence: TGCAGTGCTAGAGAGCCCTATGGTGGGGGCTATGGCTACACCTTC. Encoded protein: CSAREPYGGGYGYTF.

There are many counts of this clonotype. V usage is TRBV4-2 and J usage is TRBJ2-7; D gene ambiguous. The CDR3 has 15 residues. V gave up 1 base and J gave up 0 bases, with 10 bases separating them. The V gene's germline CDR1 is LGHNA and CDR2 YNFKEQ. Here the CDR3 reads CASSQAGHNSYEQYF. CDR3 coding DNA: TGTGCCAGCAGCCAAGCCGGGCACAACTCCTACGAGCAGTACTTC.